This TCR beta chain was identified during a study of T cells in Graves' hyperthyroidism and ophthalmopathy. Trimming shortened V by 5 bases and J by 10 bases, and 9 bases separated the two germline ends. Per germline, CDR1 MNHEY and CDR2 SMNVEV (reference sequence). CDR3 length: 11 amino acids. General observations from the study: Researchers found most expanded thyroid clonotypes above 0.001 in blood as well.

This clonotype was seen a handful of times. Its target is unknown. The investigators amplified TCR beta CDR3 regions from RNA transcripts. Carried out on the TCR CDR3, a first-round RT-PCR used the HTBI primer set. TCRdb analysed the multiplex PCR reads with MiXCR anew, one entry per CDR3 protein. Here the sample spans 690,000 or so distinct CDR3 sequences, around 20% being singletons. The chain links TRBV27 to TRBJ2-1; D uncertain. This receptor was obtained from a woman aged 45-60 years with Graves' hyperthyroidism that later progressed to Graves' ophthalmopathy. The sample comprised blood. CDR3 DNA: TGTGCCAGCAGTGCTGGGATGGAGCAGTTCTTC. It yields the protein CASSAGMEQFF.